This entry lists 17 T cell receptor beta chains sequenced from one sample in a study of blood T cell repertoires in COVID-19. Profiled with immunoSEQ multiplex PCR; TCRdb holds only in-frame clones, not every one. Of approximately 250,000 clones listed, over 80% are singletons. Sample: peripheral blood. These receptor sequences come from a woman aged 40 to 49 who had recovered from COVID-19.

In DNA, the CDR3 is TGTGCCAGCAGCTACCCAGGGGATCTGAGCGAGCAGTACTTC. Translation: CASSYPGDLSEQYF. This sequence joins TRBV11-3 and TRBJ2-7, with a weak D call TRBD1 (6 bases). CDR1 and CDR2 (germline): SGHNT, YENEEA. With 4 bases removed from V and 6 bases from J, the gap between germline ends came to 16 bases. The CDR3 loop spans 14 amino acids. Combining the CDR3 with reference TRBV11-3 and TRBJ2-7 gives the whole variable domain EAGVVQSPRYKIIEKKQPVAFWCNPISGHNTLYWYLQNLGQGPELLIRYENEEAVDDSQLPKDRFSAERLKGVDSTLKIQPAELGDSAVYLCASSYPGDLSEQYFGPGTRLTVT.

This clone has at least ten counts. The chain links TRBV6-5 to TRBJ1-6; 9 bases agree with TRBD1. The CDR3 sequence is 15 residues long. V dropped 4 bases and J dropped 7; count of bases not matched to a gene: 5. Germline CDR1 and CDR2: MNHEY and SVGAGI. Here the CDR3 reads CASSSGQGSNSPLHF. Here the CDR3 DNA reads TGTGCCAGCAGTTCGGGACAGGGTAGCAATTCACCCCTCCACTTT.

V is TRBV28 and J is TRBJ1-2, with D possibly being TRBD1 (5 bases). V was shortened by 4 bases and J by 2 bases, with 14 bases between the two germline ends. The CDR3 spans 15 residues. The V gene's germline CDR1 is MDHEN and CDR2 SYDVKM. CDR3 residues: CASSSHSPGNYGYTF. The CDR3 coding sequence is TGTGCCAGCAGTTCCCACTCGCCAGGGAACTATGGCTACACCTTC.

The chain has TRBV13 and TRBJ1-1; a possible D gene is TRBD1 (6 bases). The germline CDR1 and CDR2 sequences are PRHDT and FYEKMQ (reference sequence). This CDR3 has 13 residues. V was cut by 3 bases and J by 8 bases, with 13 bases left in between. CDR3 in amino acids: CASSFLQGGEAFF. In nucleotides, the CDR3 is TGTGCCAGCAGCTTTTTGCAAGGGGGAGAAGCTTTCTTT.

The rearrangement links TRBV5-1 to TRBJ2-3, with a possible D match to TRBD1 (6 bases). CDR3 length equals 15 residues. V lost 4 bases to trimming and J lost 2 bases, with 14 bases between them. CDR1 and CDR2 (germline): SGHRS, YFSETQ. The CDR3 nucleotides are TGCGCCAGCAGCACAGCCGGGACACTCACAGATACGCAGTATTTT. This codes for CASSTAGTLTDTQYF.

V usage is TRBV2 and J usage is TRBJ1-5, with D unresolved. The CDR3 consists of 13 residues. Per germline, CDR1 SNHLY and CDR2 FYNNEI. V was trimmed by 5 bases and J by 3 bases, leaving 8 bases between them. The CDR3 loop reads CASSRTYNQPQHF. DNA of the CDR3: TGTGCCAGCAGTCGGACTTACAATCAGCCCCAGCATTTT.

The chain joins TRBV10-3 to TRBJ2-7, with a tentative D call TRBD2 (6 bases). The CDR3 loop spans 14 amino acids. Germline V gives CDR1 ENHRY, CDR2 SYGVKD. V was trimmed by 5 bases and J by 3 bases, leaving 14 bases between them. The CDR3 bases are TGTGCCATCAGTTCGGGACTCAAGTACTACGAGCAGTACTTC. Its protein is CAISSGLKYYEQYF.

The chain combines TRBV2 with TRBJ1-1, with D perhaps matching TRBD1 (5 bases). There are 14 residues in the CDR3. The germline V gene encodes CDR1 SNHLY and CDR2 FYNNEI. V lost 6 bases to trimming and J lost 3 bases, with 14 bases between them. CDR3 sequence (DNA): TGTGCCAGCAGGAAAGATCAGGGTTACACTGAAGCTTTCTTT. Translated: CASRKDQGYTEAFF.

The chain is built from TRBV7-9 and TRBJ1-2, with D perhaps TRBD1 (5 bases). This CDR3 has 15 residues. CDR1 is SEHNR, CDR2 FQNEAQ, per germline (reference sequence). The germline V and J ends were trimmed by 6 bases and 4 bases, with 18 bases remaining between them. In nucleotides, the CDR3 is TGTGCCAGCAGTGACGACAGCCACCTGATCTATGGCTACACCTTC. Protein product: CASSDDSHLIYGYTF. The full variable domain, in which reference TRBV7-9 and TRBJ1-2 provide the parts outside the CDR3, is DTGVSQNPRHKITKRGQNVTFRCDPISEHNRLYWYRQTLGQGPEFLTYFQNEAQLEKSRLLSDRFSAERPKGSFSTLEIQRTEQGDSAMYLCASSDDSHLIYGYTFGSGTRLTVV.

V usage is TRBV30 and J usage is TRBJ1-2, with 7 bases aligning to TRBD1. The CDR3 sequence is 16 residues long. Per germline, CDR1 GTSNPN and CDR2 SVGIG (reference sequence). After removal of 2 bases from V and 7 bases from J, the junction contained 16 bases not matched to a gene. The CDR3: CAWSYYRRTGKGGYTF. CDR3 coding DNA: TGTGCCTGGAGTTACTACCGACGGACAGGAAAGGGTGGCTACACCTTC.

V and J are TRBV9 and TRBJ1-1, with 7 positions matching TRBD1. The junction had 9 bases not matched to a gene; V was cut back by 3 bases and J by 7 bases. The CDR3 has 14 amino acids. The germline V gene has CDR1 SGDLS and CDR2 YYNGEE. The CDR3 loop reads CASSADRAQSEAFF. Here the CDR3 DNA reads TGTGCCAGCAGCGCCGACAGGGCCCAAAGTGAAGCTTTCTTT.

This clone has just one count. V and J are TRBV27 and TRBJ2-2, with 7 bases matching TRBD1. Germline V gives CDR1 MNHEY, CDR2 SMNVEV (reference sequence). V lost 6 bases and J lost 2; bases outside the gene matches: 12. This CDR3 has 17 amino acids. The CDR3 DNA follows: TGTGCCAGCAGACGAAAACCCGGACAGGCTAACACCGGGGAGCTGTTTTTT. Protein sequence: CASRRKPGQANTGELFF.

This rearrangement joins TRBV7-9 to TRBJ2-3, with D maybe TRBD2 (6 bases). Trimming shortened V by 2 bases and J by 2 bases, and 11 bases separated the two germline ends. Per the germline V gene, CDR1 is SEHNR and CDR2 is FQNEAQ (reference sequence). The CDR3 is made up of 15 amino acids. The CDR3 DNA reads as TGTGCCAGCAGCTTACGGGGGAGTTCCACAGATACGCAGTATTTT. Amino acid sequence: CASSLRGSSTDTQYF.

V usage is TRBV15 and J usage is TRBJ1-2, with TRBD1 matching 9 bases. CDR3 length: 13 residues. In germline, CDR1 is LNHNV, CDR2 YYDKDF (reference sequence). The junction had 5 bases not matched to a gene; V was cut back by 4 bases and J by 8 bases. CDR3 sequence: CATSTGQGGGYTF. CDR3 nucleotides: TGTGCCACCAGCACGGGACAGGGAGGGGGCTACACCTTC. The variable domain in full, completed from reference TRBV15 and TRBJ1-2, reads DAMVIQNPRYQVTQFGKPVTLSCSQTLNHNVMYWYQQKSSQAPKLLFHYYDKDFNNEADTPDNFQSRRPNTSFCFLDIRSPGLGDTAMYLCATSTGQGGGYTFGSGTRLTVV.

V and J are TRBV10-3 and TRBJ2-7; TRBD1 aligns across 10 bases. The CDR3 is made up of 15 amino acids. From germline, CDR1 is ENHRY and CDR2 SYGVKD. The J segment lost 0 bases and the V segment lost 4 bases, leaving 3 bases of the junction unmatched. CDR3: CAISGGQGISYEQYF. As DNA, the CDR3 is TGTGCCATCAGTGGGGGACAGGGGATCTCCTACGAGCAGTACTTC.

The V and J genes are TRBV7-8 and TRBJ1-3; 7 bases align to TRBD1. This CDR3 has 14 amino acids. Unmatched junction bases numbered 8, after V lost 10 bases and J lost 2 bases. Germline loops: CDR1 SGHVS, CDR2 FQNEAQ. The CDR3 DNA is TGTGCCACCTCAGGGGGGTTGACTGGAAACACCATATATTTT. Translating gives CATSGGLTGNTIYF. The full variable domain, rest sourced from reference TRBV7-8 and TRBJ1-3, is GAGVSQSPRYKVAKRGQDVALRCDPISGHVSLFWYQQALGQGPEFLTYFQNEAQLDKSGLPSDRFFAERPEGSVSTLKIQRTQQEDSAVYLCATSGGLTGNTIYFGEGSWLTVV.

This clone was detected a few times. The chain employs TRBV9 and TRBJ1-6; D unresolved. V was shortened by 3 bases and J by 5 bases, with 12 bases between the two germline ends. Germline CDR1 is SGDLS and CDR2 is YYNGEE. This CDR3 has 15 amino acids. In nucleotides, the CDR3 is TGTGCCAGCAGCGCAAGAGGCAGTGATAATTCACCCCTCCACTTT. This codes for CASSARGSDNSPLHF.